This T cell receptor (beta chain) was retrieved from a study of blood T cells in healthy people across ages. J was trimmed by 1 base and V by 5 bases; bases with no gene match: 10. Germline values: CDR1 SNHLY, CDR2 FYNNEI. The CDR3 is 16 amino acids. Study-wide results and caveats: CMV status of donors was not determined, possibly confounding expanded clonotype changes. More naive CD4+ cells and higher diversity marked long-lived donors relative to aged donors. Estimated diversity that came from one million T cells was considered an underestimate.

Together with a sample-barcoded 5' primer, a J-beta primer mix was included in a second PCR lasting roughly 7 to 11 cycles. Samples each returned at least 2.5 million CDR3-containing paired-end reads. TCRdb re-called the 5' RACE reads through MiXCR, storing one row per CDR3 protein. The data contain under 1 million distinct CDR3 sequences, under 45% of them singletons. This clonotype has a single count. Antigen: not known. The sample comprised blood. The chain employs TRBV2 and TRBJ1-2; 7 nucleotides match TRBD1. The TCR was taken from a man aged 55 to 70 in good health. CDR3: CASSLHPGQSNYGYTF. The CDR3 DNA reads as TGTGCCAGCAGTCTCCATCCGGGACAGAGTAACTATGGCTACACCTTC.